The clone carrying this TCR beta chain was seen a handful of times. The target antigen is unknown. PCR was performed using 60 Vbeta and 13 Jbeta primers. Only in-frame clones appear in the TCRdb table, and some are missing; sequencing was by immunoSEQ multiplex PCR. The sample yields 130,000 or so clones, roughly 8.6% seen once. The V end was cut by 4 bases, the J end by 1 base, with 16 bases between. CDR1 and CDR2 from the germline V gene are SGHRS and YFSETQ. The CDR3 spans 16 residues. The data belong to a study of cytomegalovirus exposure and HLA in healthy donors. The wider study: About 200 million T cells yielded approximately 100 million unique TCR beta sequences, as an earlier analysis found. Overall study findings and caveats: Within an earlier analysis, most TCR beta V segments proved productive either about 87% or about 30% of the time.

Sequenced material: PBMCs. The chain joins TRBV5-1 to TRBJ2-3; weak D call: TRBD2 (6 bases). The sequence was obtained from a woman aged 40 to 49 in good health and CMV-seropositive. CDR3 sequence reads: CASSPEGRARTDTQYF. The CDR3 DNA sequence: TGCGCCAGCAGCCCGGAGGGACGGGCCCGCACAGATACGCAGTATTTT.